This T cell receptor (beta chain) comes out of a study of Graves' ophthalmopathy and Graves' hyperthyroidism. This clonotype was seen many times. Antigen: not known. Amplification of the TCR beta CDR3 regions used RNA transcripts (as template). First-round RT-PCR used HTBI primers; second-round multiplex PCR followed. MiXCR, applied by TCRdb to the multiplex PCR reads, yields one record per CDR3 protein. This repertoire shows over 200,000 distinct CDR3 sequences, under 30% found once; its top ten account for 9.1%. After removal of 1 base from V and 5 bases from J, the junction contained 12 bases not matched to a gene. The CDR3 sequence is 17 residues long. Per germline, CDR1 LNHDA and CDR2 SQIVND (reference sequence). Study observations and caveats: The blood repertoire also included most expanded thyroid clonotypes above 0.001 frequency.

Excluded: other autoimmune disease, uncontrolled infection, pregnancy or lactation. The TCR was taken from a man between 45 and 60 years old with Graves' ophthalmopathy. The chain uses TRBV19 and TRBJ2-5, with TRBD1 matching over 8 bases. Sequenced material: peripheral blood. The CDR3 region has the DNA TGTGCCAGTAGTATAGTTCAGGGGGCAGGTCGGGCGGAGACCCAGTACTTC. Translating it yields CASSIVQGAGRAETQYF.